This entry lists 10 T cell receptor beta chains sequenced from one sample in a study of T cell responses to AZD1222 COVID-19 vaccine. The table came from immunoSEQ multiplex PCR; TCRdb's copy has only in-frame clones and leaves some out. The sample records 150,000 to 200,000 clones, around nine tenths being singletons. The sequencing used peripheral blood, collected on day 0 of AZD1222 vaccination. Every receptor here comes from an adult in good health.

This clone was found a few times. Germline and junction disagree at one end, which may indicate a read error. The CDR3 coding sequence is TGTGCCAGCAGCGAAGATGGCGGGGGCCAAGAGACCCAGTACTTC. Amino acids: CASSEDGGGQETQYF. The V call is TRBV3-1 (or the pseudogene TRBV3-2), the J call TRBJ2-5; 7 nucleotides align to TRBD2. The CDR3 length is 15 residues. Germline V lookup: CDR1 LGHDT, CDR2 YNNKEL (reference sequence).

DNA of the CDR3: TGTGCCAGCAGCTTAGCCCCTAGCGGGGGGACTCAACGACCAGGAGGCAATGAGCAGTTCTTC. Its protein product is CASSLAPSGGTQRPGGNEQFF. V and J are TRBV7-8 and TRBJ2-1; 11 nucleotides agree with TRBD2. The length of the CDR3 is 21 residues. Germline V CDR1 and CDR2: SGHVS, FQNEAQ. V gave up 0 bases and J gave up 6 bases; unmatched junction bases: 19. The whole variable domain, remainder taken from reference TRBV7-8 and TRBJ2-1, is GAGVSQSPRYKVAKRGQDVALRCDPISGHVSLFWYQQALGQGPEFLTYFQNEAQLDKSGLPSDRFFAERPEGSVSTLKIQRTQQEDSAVYLCASSLAPSGGTQRPGGNEQFFGPGTRLTVL.

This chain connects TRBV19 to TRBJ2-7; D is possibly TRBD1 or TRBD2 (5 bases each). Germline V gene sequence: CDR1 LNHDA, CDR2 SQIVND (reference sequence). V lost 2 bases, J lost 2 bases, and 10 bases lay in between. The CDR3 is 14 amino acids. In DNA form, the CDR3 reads TGTGCCAGTAGTATAAGGGACGGGCCCTACGAGCAGTACTTC. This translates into CASSIRDGPYEQYF.

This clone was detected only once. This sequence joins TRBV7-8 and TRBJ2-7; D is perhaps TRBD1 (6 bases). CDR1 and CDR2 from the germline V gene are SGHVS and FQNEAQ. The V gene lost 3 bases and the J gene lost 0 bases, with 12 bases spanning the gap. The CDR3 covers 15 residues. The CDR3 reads CASSFGTFTSYEQYF. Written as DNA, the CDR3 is TGTGCCAGCAGCTTCGGGACATTCACCTCCTACGAGCAGTACTTC. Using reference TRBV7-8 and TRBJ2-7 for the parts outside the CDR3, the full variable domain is GAGVSQSPRYKVAKRGQDVALRCDPISGHVSLFWYQQALGQGPEFLTYFQNEAQLDKSGLPSDRFFAERPEGSVSTLKIQRTQQEDSAVYLCASSFGTFTSYEQYFGPGTRLTVT.

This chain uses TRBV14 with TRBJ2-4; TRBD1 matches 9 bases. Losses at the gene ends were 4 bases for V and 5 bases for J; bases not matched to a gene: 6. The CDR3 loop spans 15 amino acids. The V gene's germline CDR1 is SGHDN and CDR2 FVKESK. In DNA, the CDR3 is TGTGCCAGCAGCCTAGAGGGACAGGGAGAAAACATTCAGTACTTC. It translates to CASSLEGQGENIQYF.

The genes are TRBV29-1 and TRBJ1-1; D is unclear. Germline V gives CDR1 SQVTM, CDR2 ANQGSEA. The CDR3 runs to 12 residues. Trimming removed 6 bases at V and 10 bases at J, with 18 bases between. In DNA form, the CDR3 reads TGCAGCGTCTATAACGGTCCTCCTGGAGCTTTCTTT. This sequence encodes CSVYNGPPGAFF.

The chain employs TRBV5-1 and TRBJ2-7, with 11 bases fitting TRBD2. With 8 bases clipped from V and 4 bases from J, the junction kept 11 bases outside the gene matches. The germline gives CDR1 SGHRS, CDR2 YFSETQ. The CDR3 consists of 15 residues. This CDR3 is CASHPTSGGSYEQYF. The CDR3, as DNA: TGCGCCAGTCACCCAACTAGCGGGGGATCATACGAGCAGTACTTC.

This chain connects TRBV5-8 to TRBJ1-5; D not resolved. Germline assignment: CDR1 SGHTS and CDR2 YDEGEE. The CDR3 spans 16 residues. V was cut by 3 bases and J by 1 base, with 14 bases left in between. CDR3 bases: TGTGCCAGCAGCTCAGGACTGGCGATCAGCAATCAGCCCCAGCATTTT. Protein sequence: CASSSGLAISNQPQHF.

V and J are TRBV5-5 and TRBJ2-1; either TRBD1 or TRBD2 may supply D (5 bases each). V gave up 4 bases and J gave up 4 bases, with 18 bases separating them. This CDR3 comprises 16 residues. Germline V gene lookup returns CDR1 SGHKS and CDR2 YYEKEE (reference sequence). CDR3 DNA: TGTGCCAGCAGCGGGGGAGAGACAGTCACTTACAATGAGCAGTTCTTC. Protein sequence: CASSGGETVTYNEQFF. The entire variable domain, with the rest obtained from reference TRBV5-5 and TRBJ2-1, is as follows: DAGVTQSPTHLIKTRGQQVTLRCSPISGHKSVSWYQQVLGQGPQFIFQYYEKEERGRGNFPDRFSARQFPNYSSELNVNALLLGDSALYLCASSGGETVTYNEQFFGPGTRLTVL.

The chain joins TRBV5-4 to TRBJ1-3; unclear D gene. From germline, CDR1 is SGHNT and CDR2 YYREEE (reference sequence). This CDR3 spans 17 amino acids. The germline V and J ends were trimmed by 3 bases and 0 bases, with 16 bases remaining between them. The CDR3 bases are TGTGCCAGCAGCTCGCGCGCCCCGAGGCCCTCTGGAAACACCATATATTTT. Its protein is CASSSRAPRPSGNTIYF.